This entry describes one T cell receptor (beta chain). Its antigen remains unidentified. Base quality data are lacking; no much larger clone is found one base away. The CDR3 regions of human TCRbeta chains were subjected to immunosequencing. The authors' pipeline ran thus. Repertoire TCRs were matched against a reference library of SARS-CoV-2-specific TCRs generated with the MIRA antigen-specificity platform. Breadth was defined as the fraction of unique TCRs that were SARS-CoV-2-associated. Depth was defined as the fraction of total T cells that were SARS-CoV-2-associated. Using the MIRA data, every spike-specific TCR was mapped to the spike region that the TCR reacted to and assigned to either a CD4 or a CD8 class. Log10-transformed breadth and depth values were compared by one-way ANOVA with Sidak's multiple comparisons tests. The source is immuneACCESS, and TCRdb retained only in-frame sequences with V and J called. Part of the clones is not carried over; for the studies checked, unresolved V genes explain less than half of this, and the remainder is unexplained. The DNA gave D and trimming, while V, J and clone size come from that table. Counted in this sample were around 200,000 clones; 90% to 95% of them appeared once. The leading ten clones occupy about 4.2% of the sample.

This entry belongs to a study of T cell responses to AZD1222 COVID-19 vaccine (dated by TCRdb to the early 2020s). Describing the broader study: Because spike-specific TCR depth and breadth did not differ between the two schedules, AZD1222 recipients who got a second dose at roughly 4 weeks were pooled with those who got a second dose at roughly 12 weeks. TCR sequencing was performed for 230 to 250 trial participants, of whom roughly 200 were given two doses of AZD1222 and 26 were given two doses of MenACWY control vaccine. Enrollment into the trials was organized by age into subgroups of 18-55, 56-69 and 70-plus years, and those subgroups contained about 160, 30 and 59 TCR-sequenced participants, respectively. The paper's findings and limits, for the study overall: Most participants were white British and females outnumbered males, and the authors suggested that clonal diversity may have been underestimated. The vaccine-associated CD4 TCRs covered the entire spike protein, and the dominant responses fell in regions 160-218 and 743-854. Reportedly, almost half of the unique spike-specific TCRs recognized epitopes lying outside the regions that are mutated in the B.1.351 and B.1.1.7 variants. In the small 56-69-year group, the increase in depth fell short of significance, most likely because of low power. After two AZD1222 doses, spike-specific TCR breadth and depth were significantly higher than at day 0 and than in MenACWY recipients. No day 14 peak-response samples were available, so repertoires were characterized only after the peak T cell response. Only five to seven AZD1222 recipients were SARS-CoV-2 seropositive at baseline, limiting conclusions about previously exposed vaccinees.

The sample's time point label, in plain terms: baseline before first vaccination. Vaccinee samples were obtained from the UK trials COV001 and COV002, which included a single-blind randomized controlled phase 2/3 trial of AZD1222 (ChAdOx1 nCoV-19) in healthy adults. For TCRbeta chain sequencing, PBMC samples from trial participants were taken at day 0 and at day 28 after the second dose. From cysteine to phenylalanine, the CDR3 is 13 amino acids long. Only the CDR3 region is kept as DNA, spanning 39 bases read in frame from base 1. Taken from the germline V gene (reference sequence), the CDR1 and CDR2 loops are SEHNR and FQNEAQ. The trim is 3 bases for V and 4 bases for J, with a gap of 9 bases between the germline ends.

The chain employs TRBV7-9 and TRBJ1-1; a tentative D call is TRBD1 (6 bases match). The specimen was peripheral blood, collected on day 0 of AZD1222 vaccination. This clonotype was sampled from an adult in good health. The nucleotide sequence is given as TGTGCCAGCAGCTTGGGGGGGCTCACTGAAGCTTTCTTT. It is translated as CASSLGGLTEAFF.